This T cell receptor beta chain was found in a study of blood T cell repertoires in COVID-19. Measured with immunoSEQ multiplex PCR; TCRdb has only the in-frame clones, and not every one. The sample holds more than 150,000 clones; 80% to 85% are singletons and the top ten take over 10%. Everyone who took part was roughly 18 to 89 years old, and they came from some 23 US areas. V shed 2 bases, J shed 0 bases, and the junction held 6 bases outside the gene matches. CDR1 is SGHVS and CDR2 is FNYEAQ in the germline V gene. This CDR3 is built from 17 residues. Specimen: PBMCs or T cells enriched from blood (not recorded which). The chain couples TRBV7-6 to TRBJ1-5; 8 nucleotides agree with TRBD1. This clonotype was sampled from a woman aged 55-69 years who had recovered from COVID-19. The DNA for the CDR3 is TGTGCCAGCAGCTTACTCAGGGGGCCCTCTAGCAATCAGCCCCAGCATTTT. It codes for CASSLLRGPSSNQPQHF.